The subject of this entry is one TCR beta chain. Its antigen is undetermined. The CDR3 contains 16 residues. The ends lost 5 bases at V and 3 bases at J; junction bases unmatched: 10. Germline values: CDR1 MNHNY, CDR2 SVGAGI (reference sequence). This sample is part of a study of cytotoxic CD8 clonotypes in ibrutinib-treated CLL. Study outcomes and limitations: There were few public clonotypes, and on treatment they contracted or stayed stable.

Libraries were prepared by immunoSEQ multiplex PCR; TCRdb keeps only in-frame clonotypes and omits some of them. Found here are about 160,000 clones, approximately 77% of them singletons; the top ten hold roughly 2%. Cryopreserved PBMCs supplied about 2 micrograms of genomic DNA for TCR beta libraries. The chain links TRBV6-6 to TRBJ1-2, with 9 bases that match TRBD1. This receptor was obtained from a human donor with chronic lymphocytic leukemia. Sequenced material: PBMCs, taken after 12 months of ibrutinib treatment. The CDR3 protein is CASSQDRGGRDYGYTF. The CDR3 DNA sequence: TGTGCCAGCAGTCAGGACAGGGGCGGCAGAGACTATGGCTACACCTTC.